The 17 T cell receptor beta chains in this list originate from one sample, sequenced in a study of CD8 T cells in ankylosing spondylitis. Using its own MiXCR run on the 5' RACE reads, TCRdb lists one record per CDR3 protein. The repertoire consists of 250,000 to 400,000 distinct CDR3 sequences, with 11% occurring once and the leading ten covering roughly 9.5%. Source material: blood, either unsorted or a sorted T cell fraction (not recorded which). Receptor source: a female donor with ankylosing spondylitis or in good health (not recorded which).

This clonotype was seen ten or more times. This rearrangement joins TRBV12-3 or TRBV12-4 to TRBJ1-3; D is perhaps TRBD1 (5 bases). The V end was cut by 5 bases, the J end by 0 bases, with 8 bases between. The CDR3 consists of 14 residues. The CDR3 is CASSKDSSGNTIYF. Here the CDR3 DNA reads TGTGCCAGCAGTAAAGACAGCTCTGGAAACACCATATATTTT.

This clonotype was detected a few times. V is TRBV10-3 and J is TRBJ2-5; D is unresolved. CDR3 size: 12 residues. Germline lookup yields CDR1 ENHRY and CDR2 SYGVKD. V was cut by 2 bases and J by 4 bases, with 5 bases left in between. The CDR3 DNA reads TGTGCCATCAGTGAGGTCCGAGAGACCCAGTACTTC. This sequence encodes CAISEVRETQYF.

This clonotype appeared many times. This chain joins TRBV7-2 and TRBJ1-1; 7 bases are shared with TRBD1. V lost 5 bases and J lost 5; bases outside the gene matches: 5. Germline V gene sequence: CDR1 SGHTA, CDR2 FQGNSA. The CDR3 contains 13 residues. The CDR3 DNA reads TGTGCCAGCAGCCGAGACAGGGTTACTGAAGCTTTCTTT. Its protein is CASSRDRVTEAFF.

This clonotype was seen many times. The chain recombines TRBV20-1 with TRBJ1-5, with a weak D call TRBD1 (6 bases). The germline CDR1 and CDR2 sequences are DFQATT and SNEGSKA (reference sequence). Trimming shortened V by 5 bases and J by 1 base, and 6 bases separated the two germline ends. The CDR3 is 12 amino acids. The CDR3 DNA reads TGCAGTGCTGGACAGAGCAATCAGCCCCAGCATTTT. Residues: CSAGQSNQPQHF.

The chain couples TRBV10-3 to TRBJ1-2; a possible D gene is TRBD1 (5 bases). Germline CDR1 ENHRY, CDR2 SYGVKD. With 3 bases removed from V and 2 bases from J, the gap between germline ends came to 13 bases. The CDR3 length is 15 residues. DNA for the CDR3: TGTGCCATCAGTGACAGGGATTTGACAAACTATGGCTACACCTTC. Amino acids: CAISDRDLTNYGYTF.

This clonotype was seen many times. This chain uses TRBV5-1 with TRBJ2-1, with 8 bases that match TRBD1. The V gene end was trimmed by 3 bases and the J gene end by 7 bases; junction bases not matched to a gene: 18. CDR1 is SGHRS and CDR2 is YFSETQ in the germline V gene. This CDR3 has 18 amino acids. The CDR3 protein is CASSSLPISGTGGNEQFF. CDR3 nucleotide sequence: TGCGCCAGCAGCTCCCTCCCCATATCCGGGACAGGAGGTAATGAGCAGTTCTTC. Full variable domain (outside the CDR3, taken from reference TRBV5-1 and TRBJ2-1): KAGVTQTPRYLIKTRGQQVTLSCSPISGHRSVSWYQQTPGQGLQFLFEYFSETQRNKGNFPGRFSGRQFSNSRSEMNVSTLELGDSALYLCASSSLPISGTGGNEQFFGPGTRLTVL.

This chain connects TRBV12-3 or TRBV12-4 to TRBJ2-7; 13 nucleotides agree with TRBD2. The CDR3 runs to 16 residues. Unmatched junction bases numbered 11, after V lost 6 bases and J lost 6 bases. DNA for the CDR3: TGTGCCAGCAGGCAACTAGCGGGAGGGCCTGTAGGCGAGCAGTACTTC. It codes for CASRQLAGGPVGEQYF.

This clonotype was counted many times. The chain couples TRBV5-6 to TRBJ2-1, with D maybe TRBD1 (5 bases). The CDR3 runs to 13 residues. V was pared by 3 bases and J by 3 bases, with 7 bases between. In germline, CDR1 is SGHDT, CDR2 YYEEEE. The chain's CDR3 is CASSWTYYNEQFF. The CDR3 DNA is TGTGCCAGCAGCTGGACATACTACAATGAGCAGTTCTTC.

This clonotype was seen repeatedly, ten times or more. The V call is TRBV12-3 or TRBV12-4, the J call TRBJ1-6; 9 bases align to TRBD1. The length of the CDR3 is 16 residues. V lost 5 bases, J lost 5 bases, and 7 bases stayed unmatched. The CDR3 sequence: CASSLTTGGNNSPLHF. CDR3 DNA: TGTGCCAGCAGTCTAACGACAGGGGGTAATAATTCACCCCTCCACTTT.

This clonotype was detected a few times. The J gene is TRBJ2-7, the V gene TRBV7-2; 7 positions match TRBD2. The germline V gene has CDR1 SGHTA and CDR2 FQGNSA. This CDR3 is 15 amino acids long. Trimming took 5 bases from V and 3 from J; bases not matched to a gene: 10. The CDR3 loop is CASSLSSGANYEQYF. Written as DNA, the CDR3 is TGTGCCAGCAGCCTCTCGAGCGGGGCCAACTACGAGCAGTACTTC.

This clonotype was found many times. CDR3 coding DNA: TGTGCCAGCAGTCCCCATCTGGCCTCAGGAACTGAAAAACTGTTTTTT. It is translated as CASSPHLASGTEKLFF. The chain uses TRBV12-3 or TRBV12-4 and TRBJ1-4; D gene unclear. The V gene lost 5 bases and the J gene lost 7 bases, with 20 bases spanning the gap. This CDR3 comprises 16 residues.

Concerning this clonotype: This may stem from a read error, because a much larger clone lies one nucleotide away. CDR3 coding DNA: TGTGCCAGCAGAGCAGGCGGACCCGACAAAAATGAGCAGTTCTTC. This codes for CASRAGGPDKNEQFF. This chain connects TRBV12-3 or TRBV12-4 to TRBJ2-1; D not certain. V shed 6 bases and J shed 7 bases, with 19 bases lying between them. This CDR3 is 15 amino acids long.

This clonotype was picked up many times. This chain's CDR3 is CASSLSPGNEQFF. DNA of the CDR3: TGTGCCAGCAGCTTATCGCCCGGCAATGAGCAGTTCTTC. The V gene is TRBV7-8, the J gene TRBJ2-1, with D hard to call. This CDR3 spans 13 amino acids. Germline loops: CDR1 SGHVS, CDR2 FQNEAQ. Deletions cut 2 bases from V and 6 bases from J, with 8 bases between.

This clonotype showed up just a few times. The chain carries TRBV7-2 and TRBJ1-5; D unclear. V lost 2 bases, J lost 0 bases, and 14 bases lay in between. Germline V gene lookup returns CDR1 SGHTA and CDR2 FQGNSA. This CDR3 is 17 amino acids long. CDR3 protein: CASSLRGVIYSNQPQHF. CDR3 DNA sequence: TGTGCCAGCAGCTTAAGAGGAGTTATCTATAGCAATCAGCCCCAGCATTTT.

In nucleotides, the CDR3 is TGTGCCAGCAGCCAAGATATAGGACCCCGCAATGAGCAGTTCTTC. Amino acid sequence: CASSQDIGPRNEQFF. The rearrangement joins TRBV3-1 to TRBJ2-1, with D unresolved. Trimming stripped 0 bases from V and 6 bases from J, with 12 bases between. The CDR3 runs to 15 residues. Looked up from germline, CDR1 is LGHDT and CDR2 is YNNKEL (reference sequence).

This clonotype was found many times. V is TRBV14 and J is TRBJ1-1; unclear D gene. CDR1 SGHDN and CDR2 FVKESK come from the germline V gene. The CDR3 has 15 amino acids. V was trimmed by 1 base and J by 2 bases, leaving 11 bases between them. CDR3 DNA: TGTGCCAGCAGCCAAGCTGGTGGAGGTAACACTGAAGCTTTCTTT. Translation: CASSQAGGGNTEAFF.

This clonotype has at least ten counts. The rearrangement joins TRBV11-2 to TRBJ2-4; D is undetermined. CDR3 length: 17 amino acids. CDR1 is SGHAT and CDR2 is FQNNGV in the germline V gene. The ends were cut back, 5 bases at V and 1 base at J, with 18 bases in the middle. The CDR3 DNA sequence: TGTGCCAGCAGCCGGAGACTCCAAGCGAGGGCCAAAAACATTCAGTACTTC. It encodes CASSRRLQARAKNIQYF.